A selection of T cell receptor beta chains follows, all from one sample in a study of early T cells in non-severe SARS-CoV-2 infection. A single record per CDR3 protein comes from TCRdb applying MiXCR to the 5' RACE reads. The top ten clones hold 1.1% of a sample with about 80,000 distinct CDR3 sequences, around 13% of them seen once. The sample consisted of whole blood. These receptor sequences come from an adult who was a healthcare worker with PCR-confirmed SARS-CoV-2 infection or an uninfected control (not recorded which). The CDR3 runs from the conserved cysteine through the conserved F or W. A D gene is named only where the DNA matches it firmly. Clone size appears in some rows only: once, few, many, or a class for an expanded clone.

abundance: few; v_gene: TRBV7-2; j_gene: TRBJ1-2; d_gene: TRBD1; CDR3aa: CASSAQKPWDRLNYGYTF; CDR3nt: TGTGCCAGCAGCGCACAAAAACCCTGGGACAGGTTAAACTATGGCTACACCTTC
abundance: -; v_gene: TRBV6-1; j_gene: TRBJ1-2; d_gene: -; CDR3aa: CASSTYENYGYTF; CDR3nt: TGTGCCAGCAGTACCTACGAGAACTATGGCTACACCTTC
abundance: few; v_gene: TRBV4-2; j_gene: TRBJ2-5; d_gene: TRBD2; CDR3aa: CASSQEASGGASRETQYF; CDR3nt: TGTGCCAGCAGCCAAGAGGCTAGCGGGGGGGCCTCGAGAGAGACCCAGTACTTC
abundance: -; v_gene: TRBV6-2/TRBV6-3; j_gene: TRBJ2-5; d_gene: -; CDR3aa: CASCSGLGKTQYF; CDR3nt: TGTGCCAGCTGCTCGGGACTCGGCAAGACCCAGTACTTC
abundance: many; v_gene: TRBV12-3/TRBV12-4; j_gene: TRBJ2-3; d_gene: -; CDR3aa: CASSFGDVRGGTTDTQYF; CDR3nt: TGTGCCAGCAGTTTCGGGGACGTACGAGGGGGAACCACAGATACGCAGTATTTT
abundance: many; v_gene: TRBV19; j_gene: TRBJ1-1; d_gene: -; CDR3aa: CASSIRQSPNTEAFF; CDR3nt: TGTGCCAGTAGTATTCGACAGAGTCCTAACACTGAAGCTTTCTTT
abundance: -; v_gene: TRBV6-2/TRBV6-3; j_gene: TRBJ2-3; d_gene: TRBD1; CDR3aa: CASSPQIQDRVF; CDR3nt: TGTGCCAGCAGTCCCCAAATCCAGGACAGGGTCTTT
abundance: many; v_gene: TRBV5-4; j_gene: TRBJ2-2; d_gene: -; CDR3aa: CASSLEQTGELFF; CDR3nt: TGTGCCAGCAGCTTGGAACAAACCGGGGAGCTGTTTTTT
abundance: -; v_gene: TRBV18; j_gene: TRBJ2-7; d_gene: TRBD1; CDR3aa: CASSPGQGFGEQYF; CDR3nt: TGTGCCAGCTCGCCGGGACAGGGGTTTGGCGAGCAGTACTTC
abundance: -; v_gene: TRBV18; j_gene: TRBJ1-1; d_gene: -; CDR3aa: CASSPFPGGTEAFF; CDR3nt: TGTGCCAGCTCACCATTTCCGGGTGGCACTGAAGCTTTCTTT
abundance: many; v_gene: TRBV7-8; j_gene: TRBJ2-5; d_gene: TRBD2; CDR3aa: CASSSKGTSVAGGQETQYF; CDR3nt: TGTGCCAGCAGCTCCAAAGGGACTAGCGTAGCGGGAGGCCAAGAGACCCAGTACTTC